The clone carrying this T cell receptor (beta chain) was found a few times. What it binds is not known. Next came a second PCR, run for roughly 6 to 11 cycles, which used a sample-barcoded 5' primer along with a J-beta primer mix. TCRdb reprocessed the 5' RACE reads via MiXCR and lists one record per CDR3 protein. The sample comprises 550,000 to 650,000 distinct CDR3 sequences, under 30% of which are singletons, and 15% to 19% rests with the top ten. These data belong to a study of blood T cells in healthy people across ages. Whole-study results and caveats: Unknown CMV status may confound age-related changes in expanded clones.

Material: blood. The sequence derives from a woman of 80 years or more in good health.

The CDR3 DNA sequence: TGTGCCAGCAGGGAGTCGGGGCCTGGAAACATTCAGTACTTC. Protein product: CASRESGPGNIQYF. This rearrangement joins TRBV6-2 or TRBV6-3 to TRBJ2-4; tentatively, D is TRBD1 or TRBD2 (5 bases each). The length of the CDR3 is 14 residues. CDR1 MNHEY and CDR2 SVGEGT come from the germline V gene. V gave up 6 bases and J gave up 6 bases, with 15 bases separating them.